This is a list of T cell receptor beta chains from one sample in a study of cytomegalovirus exposure and HLA in healthy donors. Clones were sequenced by immunoSEQ multiplex PCR, and TCRdb holds only the in-frame ones, with some missing. The sample holds 100,000 to 150,000 clones, 60% to 75% seen once. The source material was PBMCs. The source of these receptors is a woman aged 50 to 60 in good health and CMV-seropositive. Both conserved end residues are part of each CDR3. The D gene is left open where the match is weak. For some rows the clone size is stated as once, few or many, or as a class when expanded; others skip it.

j_gene,abundance,d_gene,v_gene,CDR3aa,CDR3nt
TRBJ1-2,-,TRBD1,TRBV28,CASWTGQFSYTF,TGTGCCAGCTGGACGGGACAGTTCTCGTACACCTTC
TRBJ2-3,-,TRBD1,TRBV28,CASSTRKIGQDGPTDTQYF,TGTGCCAGCAGTACCAGAAAGATTGGACAGGACGGTCCCACAGATACGCAGTATTTT
TRBJ1-1,-,TRBD1,TRBV19,CASSTGTGNTEAFF,TGTGCCAGTAGTACTGGGACAGGGAACACTGAAGCTTTCTTT
TRBJ1-3,few,-,TRBV30,CAWSPGSGNTIYF,TGTGCCTGGAGCCCCGGCTCTGGAAACACCATATATTTT
TRBJ2-2,once,TRBD2,TRBV30,CAWRTSGNTGELFF,TGTGCCTGGAGGACTAGCGGTAACACCGGGGAGCTGTTTTTT
TRBJ1-5,-,TRBD1,TRBV2,CASSIQGRDQPQHF,TGTGCCAGCAGTATACAGGGGCGGGATCAGCCCCAGCATTTT
TRBJ1-6,-,-,TRBV4-3,CASSQDLLREGSPLHF,TGCGCCAGCAGCCAAGATCTTCTACGGGAGGGTTCACCCCTCCACTTT
TRBJ2-1,few,-,TRBV9,CASSVRASDGYNEQFF,TGTGCCAGCAGCGTTAGGGCTAGCGACGGCTACAATGAGCAGTTCTTC
TRBJ1-1,-,-,TRBV6-4,CGTSGKAFF,TGCGGGACTTCAGGGAAAGCTTTCTTT
TRBJ2-7,-,-,TRBV11-1,CASSHTSSYEQYF,TGTGCCAGCAGTCATACAAGCTCCTACGAGCAGTACTTC
TRBJ1-1,-,-,TRBV11-2,CASSWKGGNTEAFF,TGTGCCAGCAGCTGGAAGGGAGGGAACACTGAAGCTTTCTTT
TRBJ2-1,-,-,TRBV9,CASSGWSALNEQFF,TGTGCCAGCAGCGGGTGGAGCGCCCTCAATGAGCAGTTCTTC
TRBJ2-7,-,-,TRBV27,CASSLIGTETGSYEQYF,TGTGCCAGCAGTTTAATCGGCACTGAGACAGGATCCTACGAGCAGTACTTC
TRBJ1-2,few,TRBD1,TRBV29-1,CSVSGQFYGYTF,TGCAGCGTCTCGGGACAGTTTTATGGCTACACCTTC
TRBJ1-6,-,TRBD1,TRBV6-1,CASSHRQGANSPLHF,TGTGCCAGCAGCCACAGACAGGGGGCGAATTCACCCCTCCACTTT
TRBJ2-1,-,TRBD2,TRBV5-4,CASSPGRGGYNEQFF,TGTGCCAGCAGCCCGGGGAGGGGTGGTTACAATGAGCAGTTCTTC
TRBJ2-5,-,TRBD1,TRBV5-1,CASSLGRGQEQYF,TGCGCCAGCAGCTTGGGTAGGGGGCAGGAGCAGTACTTC
TRBJ2-1,once,TRBD2,TRBV7-9,CASSPASGGASSDEQFF,TGTGCCAGCAGCCCGGCTAGCGGGGGGGCGTCTTCTGATGAGCAGTTCTTC
TRBJ2-6,-,TRBD2,TRBV11-3,CASSLGGAGANVLTF,TGTGCCAGCAGCTTGGGGGGGGCTGGGGCCAACGTCCTGACTTTC
TRBJ2-3,-,TRBD1,TRBV4-2,CASSQVRQGFTDTQYF,TGTGCCAGCAGCCAAGTACGACAGGGATTCACAGATACGCAGTATTTT
TRBJ1-2,-,-,TRBV20-1,CSASTGYGYTF,TGCAGTGCTAGTACCGGCTATGGCTACACCTTC
TRBJ2-1,-,-,TRBV5-5,CASSFAASLLYVNEQFF,TGTGCCAGCAGCTTCGCGGCTAGCCTACTCTATGTGAATGAGCAGTTCTTC
TRBJ1-4,few,-,TRBV6-5,CASSYLQTVEKLFF,TGTGCCAGCAGTTATCTTCAGACAGTCGAAAAACTGTTTTTT
TRBJ2-5,many,-,TRBV5-6,CASSIQGYYLQETQYF,TGTGCCAGCAGCATACAGGGTTACTACTTACAAGAGACCCAGTACTTC
TRBJ1-2,-,-,TRBV6-1,CASSESLPSVYGYTF,TGTGCCAGCAGTGAAAGTTTACCTTCGGTCTATGGCTACACCTTC
TRBJ1-1,-,-,TRBV29-1,CSVVSSTLQGMNTEAFF,TGCAGCGTTGTTAGTTCCACTTTACAGGGCATGAACACTGAAGCTTTCTTT
TRBJ1-2,-,-,TRBV19,CATWGQGRIYGYTF,TGTGCCACCTGGGGCCAGGGGCGAATTTATGGCTACACCTTC
TRBJ1-2,-,-,TRBV5-1,CASSLARGGVNGYTF,TGCGCCAGCAGCTTGGCCAGAGGAGGGGTAAATGGCTACACCTTC
TRBJ1-2,-,TRBD1,TRBV19,CASSIDLSAGGPGGYTF,TGTGCCAGTAGTATAGATCTATCGGCAGGGGGACCAGGTGGCTACACCTTC
TRBJ2-1,-,-,TRBV5-1,CASSLASLPYNEQFF,TGCGCCAGCAGCTTGGCCTCCCTCCCCTACAATGAGCAGTTCTTC
TRBJ1-6,-,TRBD1,TRBV28,CASSWPGQGRQPLHF,TGTGCCAGCAGTTGGCCGGGACAGGGCCGTCAGCCCCTCCACTTT
TRBJ2-7,-,-,TRBV2,CASSVYEGAVYEQYF,TGTGCCAGCAGTGTTTACGAAGGCGCGGTGTACGAGCAGTACTTC
TRBJ2-1,-,-,TRBV20-1,CSASETEQFF,TGCAGTGCTAGCGAGACAGAGCAGTTCTTC
TRBJ2-7,-,TRBD1,TRBV6-6,CASSTMTGGASYEQYF,TGTGCCAGCAGCACCATGACAGGGGGCGCCTCCTACGAGCAGTACTTC
TRBJ1-4,few,-,TRBV7-9,CASSLDNYEKLFF,TGTGCCAGCAGCTTGGACAACTATGAAAAACTGTTTTTT
TRBJ2-7,-,TRBD1,TRBV10-3,CAITGTGGNYEQYF,TGTGCCATCACCGGGACAGGGGGCAACTACGAGCAGTACTTC
TRBJ1-2,-,TRBD1,TRBV5-4,CASSNLRTGLMGYTF,TGTGCCAGCAGCAACCTGCGGACAGGGCTTATGGGCTACACCTTC
TRBJ1-5,-,TRBD1,TRBV5-6,CASSVRDRDQPQHF,TGTGCCAGCAGCGTCCGGGACAGGGATCAGCCCCAGCATTTT
TRBJ2-7,-,TRBD2,TRBV7-2,CASSLDGTSGYEQYF,TGTGCCAGCAGCTTGGACGGGACTAGCGGCTACGAGCAGTACTTC
TRBJ2-2,-,TRBD1,TRBV16,CASSPTGGVGELFF,TGTGCCAGCAGCCCCACAGGGGGTGTCGGGGAGCTGTTTTTT
TRBJ1-2,once,-,TRBV7-9,CASSQGPWTNGYTF,TGTGCCAGCAGCCAGGGCCCATGGACGAATGGCTACACCTTC
TRBJ1-6,few,TRBD1,TRBV18,CASSRDRGNSPLHF,TGTGCCAGCTCACGGGACAGGGGGAACTCACCCCTCCACTTT
TRBJ2-3,few,-,TRBV7-9,CASSLEGGLASDTQYF,TGTGCCAGCAGCTTAGAAGGAGGCCTGGCGTCAGATACGCAGTATTTT
TRBJ2-1,-,-,TRBV4-3,CASRPGGPTYNEQFF,TGCGCCAGCAGACCCGGGGGACCAACCTACAATGAGCAGTTCTTC
TRBJ2-4,-,TRBD1,TRBV30,CAWTGQGALIQYF,TGTGCCTGGACCGGACAGGGGGCGCTTATTCAGTACTTC
TRBJ1-5,-,-,TRBV6-1,CASSIGQSNQPQHF,TGTGCCAGCAGTATAGGACAGTCCAATCAGCCCCAGCATTTT
TRBJ2-1,-,TRBD2,TRBV18,CASSPTTSGGLNEQFF,TGTGCCAGCTCACCCACGACTAGCGGGGGGCTCAATGAGCAGTTCTTC
TRBJ2-3,-,-,TRBV4-3,CASSQDQSRGTQYF,TGCGCCAGCAGCCAAGATCAGAGCAGGGGCACGCAGTATTTT
TRBJ1-5,-,-,TRBV11-2,CASSFNPDQPQHF,TGTGCCAGCAGCTTTAATCCTGATCAGCCCCAGCATTTT
TRBJ1-2,-,-,TRBV6-5,CASITQGEGYTF,TGTGCCAGCATCACGCAGGGCGAGGGCTACACCTTC
TRBJ1-1,-,-,TRBV5-1,CASSLDGQPTLNTEAFF,TGCGCCAGCAGCTTGGATGGACAACCGACCCTGAACACTGAAGCTTTCTTT
TRBJ1-1,few,TRBD1,TRBV7-9,CASSKSGGGWGTEAFF,TGTGCCAGCAGCAAATCAGGAGGGGGCTGGGGTACTGAAGCTTTCTTT
TRBJ2-7,once,TRBD1,TRBV9,CASSVEGQGAYEQYF,TGTGCCAGCAGCGTAGAGGGACAGGGGGCCTACGAGCAGTACTTC
TRBJ1-1,few,TRBD1,TRBV6-6,CASFPVGTGRTEAFF,TGTGCCAGCTTCCCCGTCGGGACAGGGAGGACTGAAGCTTTCTTT
TRBJ1-4,-,TRBD1,TRBV18,CASSPPDRGEKLFF,TGTGCCAGCTCACCACCCGACAGGGGAGAAAAACTGTTTTTT
TRBJ2-5,-,TRBD2,TRBV6-6,CASSYWGSGAQETQYF,TGTGCCAGCAGTTACTGGGGTAGCGGGGCCCAAGAGACCCAGTACTTC
TRBJ2-1,-,TRBD2,TRBV5-1,CASSLAWGGNNEQFF,TGCGCCAGCAGCTTGGCCTGGGGGGGAAACAATGAGCAGTTCTTC
TRBJ1-2,-,-,TRBV20-1,CSARWAYGYTF,TGCAGTGCTAGATGGGCTTATGGCTACACCTTC
TRBJ2-1,-,-,TRBV5-6,CASSFTSQYNEQFF,TGTGCCAGCAGTTTCACTAGTCAGTACAATGAGCAGTTCTTC
TRBJ2-2,once,TRBD2,TRBV19,CASSIGLAGGTNTGELFF,TGTGCCAGTAGTATAGGGTTGGCGGGGGGGACGAACACCGGGGAGCTGTTTTTT